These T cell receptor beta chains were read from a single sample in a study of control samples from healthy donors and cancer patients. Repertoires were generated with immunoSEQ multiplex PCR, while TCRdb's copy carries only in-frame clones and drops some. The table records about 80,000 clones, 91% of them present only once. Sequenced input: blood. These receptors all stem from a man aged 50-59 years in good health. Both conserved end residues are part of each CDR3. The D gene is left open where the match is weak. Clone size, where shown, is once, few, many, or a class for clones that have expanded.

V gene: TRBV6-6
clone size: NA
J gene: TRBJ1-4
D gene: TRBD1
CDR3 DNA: TGTGCCAGCAGTAAGACAGGGGGAGGCGAAAAACTGTTTTTT
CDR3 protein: CASSKTGGGEKLFF

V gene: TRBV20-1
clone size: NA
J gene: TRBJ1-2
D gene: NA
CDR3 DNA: TGCAGTGCTAGAGATGGCTACACCTTC
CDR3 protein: CSARDGYTF

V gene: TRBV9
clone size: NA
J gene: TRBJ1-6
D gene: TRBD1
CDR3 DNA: TGTGCCAGCAGCGCGGGACAGCGGTTTAATTCACCCCTCCACTTT
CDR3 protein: CASSAGQRFNSPLHF

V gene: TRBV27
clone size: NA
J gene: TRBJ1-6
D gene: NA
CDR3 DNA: TGTGCCAGCAGAAAACAGAGCTTTTGGAATTCACCCCTCCACTTT
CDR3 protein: CASRKQSFWNSPLHF

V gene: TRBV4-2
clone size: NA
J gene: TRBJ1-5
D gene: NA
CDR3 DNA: TGTGCCAGCAGCCAAGATGGCATAAATCAGCCCCAGCATTTT
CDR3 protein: CASSQDGINQPQHF

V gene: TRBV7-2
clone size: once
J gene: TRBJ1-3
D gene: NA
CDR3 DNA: TGTGCCAGCAGCTTCCAAACCTCTCTATCGTCTAGAAACACCATATATTTT
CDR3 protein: CASSFQTSLSSRNTIYF

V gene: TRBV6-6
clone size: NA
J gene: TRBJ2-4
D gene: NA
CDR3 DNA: TGTGCCACCCTGACTTATAGAGAGAACATTCAGTACTTC
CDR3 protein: CATLTYRENIQYF

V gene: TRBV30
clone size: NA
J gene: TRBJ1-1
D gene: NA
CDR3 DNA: TGTGCCTGGAACCCGACGGGGACGACTGAAGCTTTCTTT
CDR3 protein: CAWNPTGTTEAFF

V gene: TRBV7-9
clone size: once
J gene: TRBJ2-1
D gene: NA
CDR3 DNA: TGTGCCAGCAGCTTAGCCCTTTACAATGAGCAGTTCTTC
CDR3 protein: CASSLALYNEQFF

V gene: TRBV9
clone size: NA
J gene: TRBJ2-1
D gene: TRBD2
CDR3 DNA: TGTGCCAGCAGCGTAGGGCCGGGGGGGCTTTCCGTTGAGCAGTTCTTC
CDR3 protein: CASSVGPGGLSVEQFF

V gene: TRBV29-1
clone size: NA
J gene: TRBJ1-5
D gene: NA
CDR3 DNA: TGCAGCGTTGAGATACAGGGAAGTCAGCCCCAGCATTTT
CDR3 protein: CSVEIQGSQPQHF

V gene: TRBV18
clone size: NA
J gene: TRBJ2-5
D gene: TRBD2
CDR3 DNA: TGTGCCAGCTCACCCCGGACTAGCGGGGGAGAAGAGACCCAGTACTTC
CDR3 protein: CASSPRTSGGEETQYF

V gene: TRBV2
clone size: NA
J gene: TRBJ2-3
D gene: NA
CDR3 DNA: TGTGCCAGCAGCCCCGGGACGGGAAGAAGAGATACGCAGTATTTT
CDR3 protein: CASSPGTGRRDTQYF

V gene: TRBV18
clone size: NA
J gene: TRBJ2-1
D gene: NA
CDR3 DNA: TGTGCCAGCTCACCACCGTGGGAGGGGGTCCGCTCCAATGAGCAGTTCTTC
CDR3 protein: CASSPPWEGVRSNEQFF

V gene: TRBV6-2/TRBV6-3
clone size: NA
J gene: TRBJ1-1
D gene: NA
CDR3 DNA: TGTGCCAGCAGTTCGCCTTGGGCAAAGAACACTGAAGCTTTCTTT
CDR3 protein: CASSSPWAKNTEAFF

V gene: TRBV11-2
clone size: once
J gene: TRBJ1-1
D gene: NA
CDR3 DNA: TGTGCCAGCAGCCCCCTTGGGAAGGGGAACACTGAAGCTTTCTTT
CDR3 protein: CASSPLGKGNTEAFF

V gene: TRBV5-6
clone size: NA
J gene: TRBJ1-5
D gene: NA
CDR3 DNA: TGTGCCAGCAGCTGGTGGACTACGGACTCGAGGGATCAGCCCCAGCATTTT
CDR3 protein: CASSWWTTDSRDQPQHF

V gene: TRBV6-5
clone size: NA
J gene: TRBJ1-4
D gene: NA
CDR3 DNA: TGTGCCAGCAGTTACAGGACCCAAGAAAAACTGTTTTTT
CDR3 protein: CASSYRTQEKLFF

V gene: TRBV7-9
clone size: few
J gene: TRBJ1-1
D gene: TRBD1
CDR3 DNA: TGTGCCAGCAGCTCGACAGGGTCGAACACTGAAGCTTTCTTT
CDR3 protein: CASSSTGSNTEAFF

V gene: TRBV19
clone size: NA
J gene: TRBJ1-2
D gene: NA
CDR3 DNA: TGTGCCAGTAGCCCGGGGCAGCGCTATGGCTACACCTTC
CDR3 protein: CASSPGQRYGYTF

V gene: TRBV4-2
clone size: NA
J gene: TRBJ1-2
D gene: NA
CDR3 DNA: TGTGCCAGCAGCCAAGAGGTTTCATACACCTTTAACACCTTC
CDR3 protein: CASSQEVSYTFNTF

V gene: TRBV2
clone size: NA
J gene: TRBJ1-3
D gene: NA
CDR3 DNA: TGTGCCAGCAGTGCGACAGCTGGAAGCTCTGGAAACACCATATATTTT
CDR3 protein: CASSATAGSSGNTIYF

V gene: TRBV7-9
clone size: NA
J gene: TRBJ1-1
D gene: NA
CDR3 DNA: TGTGCCAGCAGCGCGTCACAGGGAAGGTTCACTGAAGCTTTCTTT
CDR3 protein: CASSASQGRFTEAFF

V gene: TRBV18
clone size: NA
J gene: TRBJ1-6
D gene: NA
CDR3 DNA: TGTGCCAGCTCACCCGGGAATTCACCCCTCCACTTT
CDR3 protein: CASSPGNSPLHF

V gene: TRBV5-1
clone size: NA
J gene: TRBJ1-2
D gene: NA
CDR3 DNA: TGCGCCAGCAGCTTGGGCAACCCTAACTATGGCTACACCTTC
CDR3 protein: CASSLGNPNYGYTF

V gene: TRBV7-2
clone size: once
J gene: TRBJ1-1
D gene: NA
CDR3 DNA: TGTGCCAGCAGCCAGGTTCGACACACTGAAGCTTTCTTT
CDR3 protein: CASSQVRHTEAFF

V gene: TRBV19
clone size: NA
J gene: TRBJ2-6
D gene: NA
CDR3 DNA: TGTGCCAGTAGTCCCCGCCGGGGGACTGGGGCCAACGTCCTGACTTTC
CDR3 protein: CASSPRRGTGANVLTF

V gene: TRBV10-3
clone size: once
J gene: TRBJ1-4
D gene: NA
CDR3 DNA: TGTGCCATCAGTGAGGATTTGCGGGAAAAACTGTTTTTT
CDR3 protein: CAISEDLREKLFF

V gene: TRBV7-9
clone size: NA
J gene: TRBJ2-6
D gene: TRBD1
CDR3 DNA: TGTGCCAGCAGCCAAGGCTCCGGGACAGGGGTAGGTGGGGCCAACGTCCTGACTTTC
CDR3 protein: CASSQGSGTGVGGANVLTF